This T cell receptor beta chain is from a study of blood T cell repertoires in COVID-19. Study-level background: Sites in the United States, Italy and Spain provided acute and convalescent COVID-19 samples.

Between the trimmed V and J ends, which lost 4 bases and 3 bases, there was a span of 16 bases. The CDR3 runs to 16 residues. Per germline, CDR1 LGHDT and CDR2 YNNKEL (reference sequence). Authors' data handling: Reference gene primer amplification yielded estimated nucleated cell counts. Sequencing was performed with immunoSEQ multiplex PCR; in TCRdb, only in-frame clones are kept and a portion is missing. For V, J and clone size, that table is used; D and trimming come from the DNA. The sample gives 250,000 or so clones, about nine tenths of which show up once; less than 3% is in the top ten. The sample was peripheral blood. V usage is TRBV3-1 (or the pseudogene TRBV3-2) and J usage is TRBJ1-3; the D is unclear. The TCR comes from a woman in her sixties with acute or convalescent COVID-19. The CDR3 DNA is TGTGCCAGCAGCCCAGCGAGGGATATAGTTGGAAACACCATATATTTT. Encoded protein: CASSPARDIVGNTIYF.